This TCR beta chain was recorded in a study of human T cells and chemical hapten exposure. The CDR3 is 14 amino acids. The V end lost 4 bases, the J end lost 3 bases, and 10 bases lay between the germline ends. Germline lookup yields CDR1 SGHTA and CDR2 FQGNSA. MiXCR, applied by TCRdb to the RACE reads, yields one record per CDR3 protein. The sample comprises fewer than 70,000 distinct CDR3 sequences, about 10% of which are singletons, and 4.5% to 6.5% rests with the top ten. This sample's time point: pre-sensitization, week 0. As to treatment: therapeutic diphenylcyclopropenone sensitization with weekly scalp DPC. Broader study findings: Compared to controls, expanded TCRs made significantly more large clusters of similar CDR3s.

This clonotype was counted between two and nine times. Antigen specificity is unknown. The chain links TRBV7-2 to TRBJ1-5; tentative D call: TRBD1 (6 bases). This clonotype originated in a woman in her forties or fifties with alopecia areata. Some clones in this sample may be carry-over from other donors' samples. The source was whole blood, collected in connection with sensitization to the hapten diphenylcyclopropenone (DPC). For the CDR3, the DNA is TGTGCCAGCAGCTCAGGGGAGAACAATCAGCCCCAGCATTTT. It yields the protein CASSSGENNQPQHF. Full variable domain (rest looked up from reference TRBV7-2 and TRBJ1-5): GAGVSQSPSNKVTEKGKDVELRCDPISGHTALYWYRQSLGQGLEFLIYFQGNSAPDKSGLPSDRFSAERTGGSVSTLTIQRTQQEDSAVYLCASSSGENNQPQHFGDGTRLSIL.